Shown below are 19 T cell receptor beta chains from a single sample sequenced in a study of T cells in Graves' hyperthyroidism and ophthalmopathy. Amplified TCR beta CDR3 regions came from RNA transcripts. HTBI primers were used for first-round RT-PCR of the TCR CDR3. TCRdb reprocessed the multiplex PCR reads via MiXCR and lists one record per CDR3 protein. The repertoire has 250,000 to 300,000 distinct CDR3 sequences, approximately 14% of them found once; the top ten carry less than 15%. Sequencing used blood. These receptors were taken from a woman in her forties with Graves' hyperthyroidism that later progressed to Graves' ophthalmopathy.

In its sample, this clonotype was seen many times. The V gene is TRBV24-1, the J gene TRBJ2-1; 8 bases are a match to TRBD2. The CDR3 spans 14 residues. Germline V gene data show CDR1 as KGHDR and CDR2 as SFDVKD. Trimming took 6 bases from V and 8 from J; bases not matched to a gene: 8. CDR3 amino acids: CATSFKRENDEQFF. CDR3 sequence (DNA): TGTGCCACCAGTTTCAAGCGGGAGAACGATGAGCAGTTCTTC.

As regards this clonotype: A much larger clone sits a single nucleotide away, making a read error possible. The chain couples TRBV28 to TRBJ2-1, with D possibly matching TRBD1 (6 bases). The CDR3 has 12 residues. Germline V CDR1 and CDR2: MDHEN, SYDVKM. CDR3 nucleotide sequence: TGTGTCAGTTATCGAAACAGGGCGCGTCAGTTCTTC. It specifies CVSYRNRARQFF.

This clonotype was found many times. CDR3 amino acids: CASMRTASNQPQHF. CDR3 nucleotides: TGTGCCAGCATGAGGACAGCAAGCAATCAGCCCCAGCATTTT. This chain joins TRBV2 and TRBJ1-5, with D maybe TRBD1 (6 bases). The CDR3 length is 14 residues. The V and J ends lost 7 bases and 1 base respectively, with 11 bases between them. Germline-derived CDR1 and CDR2 are SNHLY and FYNNEI.

This clonotype was recorded at least ten times. DNA of the CDR3: TGTGCCAGCAGCCAAGATCTTAGTACTGAAGCTTTCTTT. This translates into CASSQDLSTEAFF. V gene TRBV3-1 combines with J gene TRBJ1-1; D remains unclear. V lost 0 bases and J lost 5, with 7 bases in between. In germline, CDR1 is LGHDT, CDR2 YNNKEL (reference sequence). The CDR3 has 13 amino acids.

This clonotype has at least ten counts. The chain has TRBV10-3 and TRBJ2-2; 13 bases line up with TRBD2. This CDR3 is built from 20 residues. Per germline, CDR1 ENHRY and CDR2 SYGVKD. The V segment lost 7 bases and the J segment 0 bases; nucleotides outside the gene matches: 14. CDR3 residues: CAITTDTGTSGKANTGELFF. CDR3 DNA: TGTGCCATCACCACCGATACCGGGACTAGCGGGAAGGCGAACACCGGGGAGCTGTTTTTT.

This clonotype was counted ten times or more. The rearrangement uses TRBV6-1 and TRBJ2-7; D is unresolved. V dropped 10 bases and J dropped 0 bases, with 22 bases sitting between them. This CDR3 region has 16 residues. Germline V gene sequence: CDR1 MNHNS, CDR2 SASEGT. The CDR3 sequence: CATNERAVKSSYEQYF. Written as DNA, the CDR3 is TGTGCCACGAATGAAAGGGCCGTAAAAAGCTCCTACGAGCAGTACTTC.

The table lists this clonotype with many counts. The chain links TRBV3-1 to TRBJ1-2; 7 bases line up with TRBD1. From germline, CDR1 is LGHDT and CDR2 YNNKEL (reference sequence). V trimming: 4 bases; J trimming: 8 bases; junction bases outside the gene matches: 10. The CDR3 contains 14 residues. CDR3: CASSRAQGTRGYTF. CDR3 in DNA: TGTGCCAGCAGCCGGGCACAGGGGACGAGGGGCTACACCTTC. Using reference TRBV3-1 and TRBJ1-2 for the parts outside the CDR3, the full variable domain is DTAVSQTPKYLVTQMGNDKSIKCEQNLGHDTMYWYKQDSKKFLKIMFSYNNKELIINETVPNRFSPKSPDKAHLNLHINSLELGDSAVYFCASSRAQGTRGYTFGSGTRLTVV.

This clonotype has only a few counts. This CDR3 reads CSARISGANVLTF. DNA for the CDR3: TGCAGTGCTAGGATCTCCGGGGCCAACGTCCTGACTTTC. The genes are TRBV20-1 and TRBJ2-6; D is undetermined. CDR1 and CDR2 from the germline V gene are DFQATT and SNEGSKA (reference sequence). This CDR3 is 13 amino acids long. Trimming cost V 3 bases and J 4 bases, with 7 bases left between them.

There are many counts of this clonotype. The rearrangement uses TRBV28 and TRBJ2-7; a possible D gene is TRBD2 (6 bases). Germline-derived CDR1 and CDR2 are MDHEN and SYDVKM. CDR3 size: 16 residues. V was clipped by 5 bases and J by 3 bases, with 20 bases between them. The CDR3 loop is CASSRSSAGSGYEQYF. For the CDR3, the DNA is TGTGCCAGCAGTCGGAGCTCCGCGGGATCAGGCTACGAGCAGTACTTC.

The chain links TRBV19 to TRBJ2-3, with TRBD1 identical over 7 bases. The CDR3 is made up of 15 amino acids. The trim removed 6 bases at V and 1 base at J, leaving 7 bases unmatched. Germline V gene sequence: CDR1 LNHDA, CDR2 SQIVND (reference sequence). In nucleotides, the CDR3 is TGTGCCAGTAGGGTGACAGGGATGGGCACAGATACGCAGTATTTT. Its translation is CASRVTGMGTDTQYF.

In its sample, this clonotype was seen many times. The rearrangement uses TRBV6-6 and TRBJ1-1; the match to TRBD1 covers 10 bases. V trimming: 2 bases; J trimming: 5 bases; junction bases outside the gene matches: 8. Per the germline V gene, CDR1 is MNHNY and CDR2 is SVGAGI (reference sequence). CDR3 length equals 16 residues. The CDR3 spells CASSYATTGGRTEAFF. The CDR3, as DNA: TGTGCCAGCAGTTACGCCACGACAGGGGGCAGGACTGAAGCTTTCTTT.

This sequence joins TRBV11-3 and TRBJ2-1; D unclear. Trimming removed 1 base at V and 12 bases at J, with 28 bases between. This CDR3 contains 18 residues. CDR1 and CDR2 from the germline V gene are SGHNT and YENEEA. Here the CDR3 reads CASSLGYWANPHSGVQFF. CDR3 coding DNA: TGTGCCAGCAGCTTAGGTTACTGGGCTAACCCCCATTCGGGTGTGCAGTTCTTC.

This clonotype was seen repeatedly, ten times or more. The CDR3, as DNA: TGTGCCAGCAGTTTCGTCGGAGTGGGACAGAGCACAGATACGCAGTATTTT. Its protein is CASSFVGVGQSTDTQYF. V gene TRBV28 combines with J gene TRBJ2-3, with 7 bases identical to TRBD1. The CDR3 extends over 17 amino acids. V dropped 3 bases and J dropped 0; count of bases not matched to a gene: 9. Germline V gene sequence: CDR1 MDHEN, CDR2 SYDVKM.

This chain connects TRBV4-1 to TRBJ2-7, with D possibly being TRBD2 (6 bases). The CDR3 is 16 residues long. Deletions cut 1 base from V and 2 bases from J, with 15 bases between. The V gene's germline CDR1 is MGHRA and CDR2 YSYEKL. The CDR3: CASSQGVAGKAYEQYF. As DNA, the CDR3 is TGCGCCAGCAGCCAAGGTGTTGCGGGAAAAGCCTACGAGCAGTACTTC.

Many counts were recorded for this clonotype. The J gene is TRBJ1-5, the V gene TRBV28; 7 bases agree with TRBD1. V lost 4 bases, J lost 3 bases, and 3 bases stayed unmatched. The CDR3 length is 14 residues. Germline-derived CDR1 and CDR2 are MDHEN and SYDVKM. The CDR3 here is CASSSTGINQPQHF. DNA for the CDR3: TGTGCCAGCAGTTCGACAGGGATCAATCAGCCCCAGCATTTT.

This clonotype was observed at least ten times. The chain carries TRBV27 and TRBJ1-6, with D hard to call. This CDR3 comprises 12 residues. Per the germline V gene, CDR1 is MNHEY and CDR2 is SMNVEV (reference sequence). Trimming shortened V by 5 bases and J by 4 bases, and 3 bases separated the two germline ends. CDR3 loop: CASSGYNSPLHF. The CDR3, as DNA: TGTGCCAGCAGTGGTTATAATTCACCCCTCCACTTT.

This clonotype has at least ten counts. The chain has TRBV27 and TRBJ2-2; D might be TRBD1 (6 bases). CDR1 and CDR2 (germline): MNHEY, SMNVEV (reference sequence). The CDR3 has 15 amino acids. The V and J ends lost 5 bases and 6 bases respectively, with 16 bases between them. The CDR3, as DNA: TGTGCCAGCAGTGGACAGCCGCTAGCTTCCGGGGAGCTGTTTTTT. Its protein product is CASSGQPLASGELFF.

At least ten counts were recorded for this clonotype. The chain carries TRBV6-1 and TRBJ2-4; D gene uncertain. Germline V gene lookup returns CDR1 MNHNS and CDR2 SASEGT. Trimming pared 6 bases from V and 0 bases from J, leaving 9 bases between. The CDR3 is made up of 14 amino acids. The CDR3 region is CASRPTGAKNIQYF. CDR3 bases: TGTGCCAGCAGGCCGACCGGAGCCAAAAACATTCAGTACTTC.

This clonotype was picked up many times. The rearrangement links TRBV25-1 to TRBJ2-5; D gene uncertain. Trimming stripped 6 bases from V and 0 bases from J, with 8 bases between. The CDR3 extends over 13 amino acids. Germline V gene data show CDR1 as MGHDK and CDR2 as SYGVNS. The CDR3 loop is CASSPWHQETQYF. CDR3 nucleotide sequence: TGTGCCAGCAGCCCCTGGCACCAAGAGACCCAGTACTTC. Full variable domain (missing parts from reference TRBV25-1 and TRBJ2-5): EADIYQTPRYLVIGTGKKITLECSQTMGHDKMYWYQQDPGMELHLIHYSYGVNSTEKGDLSSESTVSRIRTEHFPLTLESARPSHTSQYLCASSPWHQETQYFGPGTRLLVL.